The 10 T cell receptor beta chains given below trace back to one sample, sequenced in a study of blood T cell repertoires in COVID-19. The assay was immunoSEQ multiplex PCR, and TCRdb's table has in-frame clones only and misses some. The table includes about 290,000 clones, about 90% detected once. The source material was peripheral blood. The receptors here all came from a woman between 25 and 40 years old with COVID-19, enrolled during active disease.

This sequence joins TRBV19 and TRBJ1-3; D not resolved. Trimming removed 9 bases at V and 0 bases at J, with 15 bases between. CDR3 size: 15 residues. Germline V gene lookup returns CDR1 LNHDA and CDR2 SQIVND (reference sequence). The CDR3 sequence is CASTLQAISGNTIYF. The CDR3 bases are TGTGCCAGCACTTTGCAGGCCATCTCTGGAAACACCATATATTTT. Variable domain in full (rest from reference TRBV19 and TRBJ1-3): DGGITQSPKYLFRKEGQNVTLSCEQNLNHDAMYWYRQDPGQGLRLIYYSQIVNDFQKGDIAEGYSVSREKKESFPLTVTSAQKNPTAFYLCASTLQAISGNTIYFGEGSWLTVV.

This clone was counted between two and nine times. The chain joins TRBV6-5 to TRBJ2-5, with D unclear. This CDR3 comprises 12 residues. Trimming removed 11 bases at V and 3 bases at J, with 13 bases between. CDR1 is MNHEY, CDR2 SVGAGI, per germline. The CDR3 region has the DNA TGTGCCTGCCGCCCAGCGAAAGAGACCCAGTACTTC. Amino acids: CACRPAKETQYF.

The chain is built from TRBV5-6 and TRBJ1-6, with D possibly TRBD1 on 5 matching bases. Per germline, CDR1 SGHDT and CDR2 YYEEEE. The V and J ends lost 1 base and 8 bases respectively, with 16 bases between them. The CDR3 spans 16 residues. This CDR3 reads CASSLRSAGLDSPLHF. DNA of the CDR3: TGTGCCAGCAGCTTGAGAAGCGCAGGGTTAGATTCACCCCTCCACTTT.

The CDR3 nucleotides read TGTGCCTGGAGTGTACCTCTGGCCCCGACGGAGAGCACTGAAGCTTTCTTT. This sequence encodes CAWSVPLAPTESTEAFF. The V and J genes are TRBV30 and TRBJ1-1; D is uncertain. Per germline, CDR1 GTSNPN and CDR2 SVGIG (reference sequence). The CDR3 runs to 17 residues. Trimming stripped 0 bases from V and 4 bases from J, with 21 bases between.

V gene TRBV5-8 combines with J gene TRBJ1-5; D remains ambiguous. This CDR3 has 16 amino acids. Between the trimmed V and J ends, which lost 0 bases and 4 bases, there was a span of 14 bases. CDR1 is SGHTS and CDR2 is YDEGEE in the germline V gene. The CDR3 nucleotides read TGTGCCAGCAGCTTGGCTTACGGGGTATTGAATCAGCCCCAGCATTTT. Its protein product is CASSLAYGVLNQPQHF.

V gene TRBV11-2 combines with J gene TRBJ1-3, with D possibly TRBD1 on 6 matching bases. Germline V gene data show CDR1 as SGHAT and CDR2 as FQNNGV. The ends were cut back, 5 bases at V and 3 bases at J, with 11 bases in the middle. The CDR3 covers 14 residues. The DNA of the CDR3 is TGTGCCAGCAGCCCACGGACAGTTGGAAACACCATATATTTT. This encodes CASSPRTVGNTIYF.

The chain uses TRBV10-3 and TRBJ1-5; D gene unclear. The V end was cut by 0 bases, the J end by 3 bases, with 12 bases between. CDR1 and CDR2 from the germline V gene are ENHRY and SYGVKD. The CDR3 covers 16 residues. The CDR3 region has the DNA TGTGCCATCAGTGAGTCAGGTAGCTCGCTCAATCAGCCCCAGCATTTT. This gives the protein CAISESGSSLNQPQHF.

The sample holds a few counts of this clone. The chain employs TRBV10-3 and TRBJ2-3; D might be TRBD2 (6 bases). Trimming removed 0 bases from V and 0 bases from J, with 10 bases in between. The CDR3 is 16 amino acids. Germline-derived CDR1 and CDR2 are ENHRY and SYGVKD. The CDR3 is CAISESAGTSTDTQYF. CDR3 sequence (DNA): TGTGCCATCAGTGAGTCGGCGGGGACTAGCACAGATACGCAGTATTTT.

This chain connects TRBV2 to TRBJ1-5, with D perhaps TRBD1 (5 bases). V was shortened by 6 bases and J by 4 bases, with 16 bases between the two germline ends. This CDR3 is built from 15 residues. Germline CDR1 and CDR2: SNHLY and FYNNEI. The CDR3 spells CASREGSGMNQPQHF. In DNA, the CDR3 is TGTGCCAGCAGGGAGGGGTCGGGGATGAATCAGCCCCAGCATTTT.

The chain combines TRBV4-1 with TRBJ2-7, with D tentatively TRBD1 (5 bases). The length of the CDR3 is 12 residues. The germline V and J ends were trimmed by 8 bases and 1 base, with 9 bases remaining between them. Germline V gene data show CDR1 as MGHRA and CDR2 as YSYEKL. Here the CDR3 reads CASQGQSYEQYF. The CDR3 DNA reads as TGCGCCAGCCAGGGCCAGTCCTACGAGCAGTACTTC.